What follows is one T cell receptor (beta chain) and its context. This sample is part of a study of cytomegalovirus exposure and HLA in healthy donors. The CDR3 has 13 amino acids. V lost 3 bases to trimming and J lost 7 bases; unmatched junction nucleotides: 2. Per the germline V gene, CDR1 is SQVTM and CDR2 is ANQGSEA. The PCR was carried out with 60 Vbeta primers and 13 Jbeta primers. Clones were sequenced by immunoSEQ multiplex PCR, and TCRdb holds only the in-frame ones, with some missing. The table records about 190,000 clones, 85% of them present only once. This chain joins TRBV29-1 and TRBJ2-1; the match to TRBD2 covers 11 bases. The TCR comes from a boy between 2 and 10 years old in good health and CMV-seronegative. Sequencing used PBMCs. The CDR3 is CSVDLAGGNEQFF. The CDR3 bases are TGCAGCGTTGACCTAGCGGGAGGAAATGAGCAGTTCTTC.